This section outlines one TCR beta chain sequence together with its context. No cognate antigen has been identified for it. No much larger clonotype is one base removed from it; base qualities were not supplied. According to the germline V gene, CDR1 reads MDHEN and CDR2 reads SYDVKM. Trimming accounts for 7 bases at V and 4 bases at J, while the number of junction bases matched to no gene is 7. The CDR3 sequence holds 14 residues, the cysteine and phenylalanine included. Only the CDR3 DNA stays, 42 bases, in frame from base 1. Library method: the immunoSEQ multiplex PCR assay. For the multiplex PCR, a mixture combining 60 forward primers for TCR Vbeta segments and 13 reverse primers for TCR Jbeta segments was used. Amplification of the CDR3 region of rearranged TCR beta genes was performed with a multiplex PCR assay on genomic DNA. The Illumina HiSeq System was used to sequence the amplified TCR beta libraries as 87-base-pair reads. As for the original processing: Across the 670 or so repertoires, a later analysis counted tens of millions of unique TCR beta chains, some 11 million of which were shared by at least two donors. Raw reads were error-corrected and collapsed into unique sequences with a nearest-neighbor algorithm that merged closely related sequences to remove PCR and sequencing errors. Alignment of CDR3 sequences to IMGT reference sequences was used to assign V, D and J gene segments. Each retained sequence needed at least a six-nucleotide match to both a V gene segment and a J gene segment. Rearrangements were called productive when the CDR3 lacked stop codons and stayed in frame with V and J; all others were non-productive. Following IMGT convention, CDR3 was defined as the stretch from the second conserved V-encoded cysteine to the conserved J-encoded phenylalanine. In an earlier analysis of some 550 of the donors, sequences lacking an unambiguous match to a single V gene segment were excluded. In an earlier analysis of several hundred of the donors, a V segment was called functional when productive rearrangements were above 56.7%, and segregating when the standard deviation between donors exceeded 5%. To diagnose cytomegalovirus status from the catalog of TCR beta chain sequences, a statistical classification framework was built. A later analysis assigned V and J genes by comparing TCR nucleotide sequences with IMGT/GENE-DB human TR gene sequences. The TCRdist pipeline was used in a later analysis to assign CDR3 sequences and most-parsimonious VDJ recombination scenarios. In a later analysis, each TCR beta chain was defined by its CDR3 amino acid sequence together with its V-gene family, and reads without a unique V-gene family were excluded. In a later analysis, 500 to 650 highly shared, low-generation-probability nucleotide sequences were removed to address suspected cross-contamination and a sequencing artifact. A later analysis calculated a clonal expansion index for each public chain from normalized within-repertoire ranks of inferred template counts. Generation probabilities in a later analysis came from a VDJ recombination model fitted to out-of-frame rearrangements, and those results were checked against IGoR. In a later analysis, TCR-TCR, TCR-HLA and TCR-CMV co-occurrence was scored with hypergeometric tests, and a repertoire-size bias correction was applied to TCR pairs. In a later analysis, false discovery rates were estimated by permuting HLA or CMV assignments 20 times. A later analysis grouped co-occurring TCRs with DBSCAN, adding TCRdist sequence similarity when clustering within HLA-allele-positive subsets. Repertoires with fewer than 30,000 or more than 120,000 public chains, plus five repertoires with anomalous nucleotide sharing, were excluded from co-occurrence clustering. The table was pulled from immuneACCESS by TCRdb, which kept in-frame rearrangements only. Such tables lose some clones; where checked, under half of the loss comes from unresolved V genes, and the rest has no known cause. V and J calls plus clone size are reproduced from that table; the DNA served to infer D and trimming. The sample has 20,000 to 30,000 clones on record, 70% of them singletons. The ten largest clones add up to 4% to 4.5% of the sample.

The record originates from a study of cytomegalovirus exposure and HLA in healthy donors (dated by TCRdb to 2016 to 2017). For the wider study: In an earlier analysis of about 560 of the donors, approximately 300 Gb of sequence data and approximately 100 million unique TCR beta sequences from about 190 million T cells were reported. Typing coverage varied by locus: about 620-630 donors for A, B, C, DRB1 and DQB1; roughly 560 for DQA1; about 590 for DPA1; approximately 450 for DPB1. In the later analysis, no new phenotypic data were used to find candidate immune exposures; instead, reliance was placed on TCR beta sequences and their occurrence across donors. The T cell repertoires of several hundred subjects were profiled by immunosequencing and related to cytomegalovirus serostatus. Genome-wide SNP genotypes for about 60% of the roughly 700 donors were used in a later genetic analysis, which treated that subset as a discovery cohort. Among 398 genotyped donors of the cohort, an average of around 250,000 unique TCR beta nucleotide sequences was sequenced per donor, of which 15% to 20% were non-productive. An earlier analysis of several hundred of the donors applied high-throughput TCR beta sequencing to assess whether each TCR beta V gene segment acted as functional or pseudogenic. The genetic ancestry cluster associated with self-reported Caucasian donors included 81% of the roughly 390 genotyped donors. Every repertoire in the discovery cohort had been generated on one and the same sequencing platform. An early release that covered 500 to 800 HLA-typed donors contained about 300 gigabases of sequencing data and about 84 million unique TCR sequences. Donor age, sex, ethnicity and CMV serostatus were compiled together with the repertoire data. A later analysis re-analyzed previously published TCR beta repertoires from 600 to 850 donors and added high-resolution HLA genotyping to study TCR occurrence patterns. The aim of the study was to test whether cataloging public T cell receptors could identify signatures of past pathogen exposure. The study combined high-throughput TCR immunosequencing, statistical association of individual TCRs with disease status, and machine learning to predict cytomegalovirus infection status. HLA typing included class I and class II loci at four-digit resolution. Roughly 5 DR-DQ haplotypes were handled as single units for association and clustering, since linkage in the cohort was strong. A separate validation cohort of over 95 different subjects was used in addition to the roughly 640-subject first cohort. The study at large found these results: Some IMGT-functional V segments, including TRBV6-2 and TRBV6-3, could not be told apart with the 87-base-pair reads, so those segments were excluded. The classifier was reported to diagnose cytomegalovirus status with high specificity and sensitivity in both the original cohort and the validation cohort. CMV serostatus was the only immune exposure information available for the cohort. Compared with equally common non-associated chains, HLA-associated TCR beta chains in a later analysis were more clonally expanded and had lower generation probabilities. A total of 150 to 200 TCR beta chains were listed by the study as associated with cytomegalovirus. Because counts were too low, about 18 rarely observed V segments, including chromosome 9 orphons, were excluded from the earlier analysis of 587 of the donors. In a later genetic analysis, a missense DCLRE1C variant was associated with V-gene and J-gene trimming of TCR beta chains, and the association was replicated in an independent cohort. A cluster of highly shared sequence variants was judged likely to be a technical artifact of the sequencing pipeline. Correlated functional status among segregating V segments might reflect linkage disequilibrium, but an unknown experimental factor could not be ruled out. Only TCR beta chains were sequenced in this cohort, and the absence of alpha or paired-chain data limited detectable features. Several of the top co-occurrence clusters appeared to be linked to parvovirus B19, influenza, CMV and Epstein-Barr virus, according to a later analysis. In a later analysis, TCR association rates were found to vary across HLA loci, with the most associated TCRs seen for DRB1 alleles and the fewest for HLA-C alleles. Assigning TCR associations to individual alleles was difficult when HLA alleles, especially DR and DQ, strongly co-occurred. Sequencing depth was assumed to be roughly uniform across donors in the presence/absence analyses, though that assumption may not hold. Because HLA typing was missing for some donors at each locus, association tests included only the typed subset. The authors suggested that the approach could potentially be generalized to other disease states and immunological phenotypes. A few of the identified cytomegalovirus-associated TCR beta chains were confirmed in vitro to be specific for cytomegalovirus antigens. Broadly in line with IMGT annotations, most TCR beta V segments showed up in productive rearrangements about 87% or about 30% of the time in an earlier analysis of under 700 of the donors. Most TCR sequences were observed very rarely across donors, whereas some public TCRs were present in many individuals. A further reported finding was that TCR beta sequences accurately predicted the HLA-A and HLA-B alleles for most subjects in the first cohort. Specific HLA alleles were associated with more than 15,000 TCR beta sequences at a false discovery rate of 0.05 in a later analysis. According to a later analysis, most CMV-associated TCR beta chains appeared to be HLA-restricted, and the HLA associations seemed to be driven largely by CMV exposure. According to a later genetic analysis, donors in an Asian-associated ancestry cluster had fewer N-insertions in productive TCRs than the approximately 630-donor mean.

The cohort consisted of 650 to 850 healthy bone marrow donors. All cohort members were sampled while nominally healthy, although unrecorded immune exposures were likely present. The donor was CMV seronegative and was included in the group of over 300 seronegative cohort members. A peripheral blood sample was collected from each donor, and TCR beta sequencing was performed on peripheral blood mononuclear cells. The Qiagen DNeasy Blood Extraction Kit was used to extract genomic DNA from the blood cell samples. This receptor was taken from a woman aged 45-65 years in good health and CMV-seronegative. The chain couples TRBV28 to TRBJ1-5, with 7 middle bases fitting TRBD1. Source material: PBMCs. The bases are TGTGCCAGCATCACTTTGGACAGGAATCAGCCCCAGCATTTT. Translation gives CASITLDRNQPQHF.